Given below is one T cell receptor beta chain in context. This sample was included in a study of CD8 T cells in Susac syndrome. At the level of the study: Sequenced Susac syndrome patients included more than five with active disease and 8 or 9 who were in remission. Intravenous immunoglobulin alone or corticosteroids were being given to patients with Susac syndrome at blood draw, unless they were therapy-naive.

RNA in amounts of about 0.5 to 1 ug was reverse transcribed with random hexamers. Coverage of TCR beta CDR3 amplification by immunoSEQ multiplex PCR extended to 54 Vbeta and 13 Jbeta. TCRdb reprocessed the immunoSEQ multiplex PCR reads with MiXCR, giving one entry per CDR3 protein. The repertoire holds some 110,000 distinct CDR3 sequences, with roughly 95% as singletons. Trimming took off 3 bases at V and 6 bases at J, with 13 bases between the two ends. Germline V gene data show CDR1 as MDHEN and CDR2 as SYDVKM. CDR3 length: 14 residues. J is TRBJ2-3 and V is TRBV28, with D perhaps TRBD1 (6 bases). Sequencing was performed on CD4+ T cells from PBMCs. This receptor was taken from a human donor with Susac syndrome. The CDR3 protein is CASSLFGQYDTQYF. The CDR3 coding sequence is TGTGCCAGCAGTTTGTTTGGACAGTACGATACGCAGTATTTT.